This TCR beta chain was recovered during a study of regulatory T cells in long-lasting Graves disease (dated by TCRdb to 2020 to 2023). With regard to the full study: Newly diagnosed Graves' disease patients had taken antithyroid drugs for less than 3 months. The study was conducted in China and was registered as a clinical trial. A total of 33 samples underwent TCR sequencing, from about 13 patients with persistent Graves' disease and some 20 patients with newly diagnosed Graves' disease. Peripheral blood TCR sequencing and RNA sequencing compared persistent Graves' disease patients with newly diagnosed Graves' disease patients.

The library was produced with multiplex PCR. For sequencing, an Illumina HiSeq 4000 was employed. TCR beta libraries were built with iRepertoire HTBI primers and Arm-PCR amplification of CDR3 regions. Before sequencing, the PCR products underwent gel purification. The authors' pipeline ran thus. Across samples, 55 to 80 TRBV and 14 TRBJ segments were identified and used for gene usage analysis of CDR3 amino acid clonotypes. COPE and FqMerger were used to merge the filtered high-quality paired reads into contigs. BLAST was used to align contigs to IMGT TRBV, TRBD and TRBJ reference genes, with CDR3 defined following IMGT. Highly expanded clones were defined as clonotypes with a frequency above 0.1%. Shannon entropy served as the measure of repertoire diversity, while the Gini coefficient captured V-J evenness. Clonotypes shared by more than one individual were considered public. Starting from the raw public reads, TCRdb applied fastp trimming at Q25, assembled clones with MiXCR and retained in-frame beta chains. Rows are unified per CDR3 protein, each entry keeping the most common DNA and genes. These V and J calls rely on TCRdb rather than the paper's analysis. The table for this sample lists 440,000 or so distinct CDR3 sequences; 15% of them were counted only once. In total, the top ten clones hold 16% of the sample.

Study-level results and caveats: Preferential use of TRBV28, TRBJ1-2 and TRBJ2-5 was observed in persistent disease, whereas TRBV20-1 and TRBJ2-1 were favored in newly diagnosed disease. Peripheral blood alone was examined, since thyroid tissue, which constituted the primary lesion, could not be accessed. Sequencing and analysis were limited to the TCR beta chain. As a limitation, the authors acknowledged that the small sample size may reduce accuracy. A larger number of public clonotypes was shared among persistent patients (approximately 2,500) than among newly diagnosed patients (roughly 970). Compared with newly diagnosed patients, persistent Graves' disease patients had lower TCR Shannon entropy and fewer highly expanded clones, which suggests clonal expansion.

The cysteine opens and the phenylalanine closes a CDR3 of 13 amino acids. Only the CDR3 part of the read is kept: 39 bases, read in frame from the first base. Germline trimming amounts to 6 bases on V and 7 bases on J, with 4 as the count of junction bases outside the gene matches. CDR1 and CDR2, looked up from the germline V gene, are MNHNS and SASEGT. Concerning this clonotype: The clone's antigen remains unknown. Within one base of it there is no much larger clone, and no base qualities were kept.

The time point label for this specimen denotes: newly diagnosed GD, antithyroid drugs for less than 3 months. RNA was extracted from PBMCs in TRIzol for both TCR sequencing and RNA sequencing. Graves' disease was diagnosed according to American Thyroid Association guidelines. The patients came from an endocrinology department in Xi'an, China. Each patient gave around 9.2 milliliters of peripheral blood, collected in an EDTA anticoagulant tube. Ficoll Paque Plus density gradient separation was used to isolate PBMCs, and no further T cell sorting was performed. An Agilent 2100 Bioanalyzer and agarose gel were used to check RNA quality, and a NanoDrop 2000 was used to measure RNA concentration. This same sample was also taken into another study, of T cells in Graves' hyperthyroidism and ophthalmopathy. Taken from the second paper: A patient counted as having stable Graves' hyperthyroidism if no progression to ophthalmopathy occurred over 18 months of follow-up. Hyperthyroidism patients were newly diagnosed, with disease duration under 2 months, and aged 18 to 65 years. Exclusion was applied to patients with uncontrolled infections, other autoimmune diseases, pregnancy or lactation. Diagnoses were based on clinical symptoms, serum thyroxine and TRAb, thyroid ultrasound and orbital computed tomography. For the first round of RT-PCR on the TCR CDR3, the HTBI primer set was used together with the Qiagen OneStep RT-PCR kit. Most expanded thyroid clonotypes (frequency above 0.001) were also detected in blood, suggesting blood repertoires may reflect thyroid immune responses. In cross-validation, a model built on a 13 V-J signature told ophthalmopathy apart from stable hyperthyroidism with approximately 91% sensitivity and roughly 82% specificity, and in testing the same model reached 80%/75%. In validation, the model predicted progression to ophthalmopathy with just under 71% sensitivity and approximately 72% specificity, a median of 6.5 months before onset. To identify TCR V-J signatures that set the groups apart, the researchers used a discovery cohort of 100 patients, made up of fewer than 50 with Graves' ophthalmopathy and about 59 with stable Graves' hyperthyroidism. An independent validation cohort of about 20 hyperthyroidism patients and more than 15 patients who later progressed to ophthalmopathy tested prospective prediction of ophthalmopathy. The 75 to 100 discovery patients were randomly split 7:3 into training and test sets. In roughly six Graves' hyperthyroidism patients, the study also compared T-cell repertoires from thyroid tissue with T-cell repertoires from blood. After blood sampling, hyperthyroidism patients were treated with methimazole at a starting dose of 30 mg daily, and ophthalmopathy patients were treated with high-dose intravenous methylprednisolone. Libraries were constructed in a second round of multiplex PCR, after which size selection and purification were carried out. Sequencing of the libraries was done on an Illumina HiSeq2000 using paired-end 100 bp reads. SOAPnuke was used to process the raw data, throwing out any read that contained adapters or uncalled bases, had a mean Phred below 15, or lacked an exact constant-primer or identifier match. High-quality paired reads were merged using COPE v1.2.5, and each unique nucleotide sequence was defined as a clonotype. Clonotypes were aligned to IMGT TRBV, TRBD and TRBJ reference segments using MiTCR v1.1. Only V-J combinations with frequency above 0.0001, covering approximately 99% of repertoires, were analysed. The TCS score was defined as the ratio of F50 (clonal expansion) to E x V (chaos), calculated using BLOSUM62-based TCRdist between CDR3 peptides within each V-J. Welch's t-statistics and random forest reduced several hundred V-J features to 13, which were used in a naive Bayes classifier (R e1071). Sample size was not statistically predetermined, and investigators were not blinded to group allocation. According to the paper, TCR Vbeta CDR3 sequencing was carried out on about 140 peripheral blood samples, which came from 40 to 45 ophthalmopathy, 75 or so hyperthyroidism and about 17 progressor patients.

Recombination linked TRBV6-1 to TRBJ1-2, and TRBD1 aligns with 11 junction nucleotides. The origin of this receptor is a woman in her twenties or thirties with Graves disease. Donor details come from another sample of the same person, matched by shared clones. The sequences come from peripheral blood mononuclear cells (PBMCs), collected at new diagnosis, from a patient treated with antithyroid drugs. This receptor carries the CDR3 CASRLGTGGGYTF. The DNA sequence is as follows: TGTGCCAGCAGGCTAGGGACAGGGGGTGGCTACACCTTC.